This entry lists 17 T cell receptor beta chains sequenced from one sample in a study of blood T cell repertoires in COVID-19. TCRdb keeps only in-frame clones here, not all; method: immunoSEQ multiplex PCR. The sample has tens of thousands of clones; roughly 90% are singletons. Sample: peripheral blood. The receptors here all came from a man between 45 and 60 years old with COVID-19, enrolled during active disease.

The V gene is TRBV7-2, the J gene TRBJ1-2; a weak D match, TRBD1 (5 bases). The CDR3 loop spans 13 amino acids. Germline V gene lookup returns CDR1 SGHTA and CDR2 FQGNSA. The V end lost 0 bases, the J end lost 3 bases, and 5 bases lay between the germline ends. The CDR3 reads CASSLAGDYGYTF. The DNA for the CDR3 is TGTGCCAGCAGCTTAGCAGGGGACTATGGCTACACCTTC. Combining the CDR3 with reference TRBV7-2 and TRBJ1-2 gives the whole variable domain GAGVSQSPSNKVTEKGKDVELRCDPISGHTALYWYRQSLGQGLEFLIYFQGNSAPDKSGLPSDRFSAERTGGSVSTLTIQRTQQEDSAVYLCASSLAGDYGYTFGSGTRLTVV.

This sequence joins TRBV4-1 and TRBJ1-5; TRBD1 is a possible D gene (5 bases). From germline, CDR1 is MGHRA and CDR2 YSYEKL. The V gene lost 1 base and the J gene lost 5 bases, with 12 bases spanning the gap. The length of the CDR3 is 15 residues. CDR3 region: CASSQVIDSYQPQHF. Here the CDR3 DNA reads TGCGCCAGCAGCCAAGTAATAGACAGCTATCAGCCCCAGCATTTT.

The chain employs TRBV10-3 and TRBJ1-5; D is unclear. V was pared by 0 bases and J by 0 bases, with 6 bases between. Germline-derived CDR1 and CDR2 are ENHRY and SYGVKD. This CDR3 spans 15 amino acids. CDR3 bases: TGTGCCATCAGTGAGTCCCAGAATAGCAATCAGCCCCAGCATTTT. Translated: CAISESQNSNQPQHF.

The CDR3 loop is CASSLRGGTNSPLHF. The CDR3 DNA reads as TGTGCCAGCAGCTTAAGGGGGGGGACTAATTCACCCCTCCACTTT. This chain joins TRBV7-8 and TRBJ1-6, with D possibly matching TRBD1 (6 bases). Trimming shortened V by 2 bases and J by 6 bases, and 11 bases separated the two germline ends. Per germline, CDR1 SGHVS and CDR2 FQNEAQ. The length of the CDR3 is 15 residues.

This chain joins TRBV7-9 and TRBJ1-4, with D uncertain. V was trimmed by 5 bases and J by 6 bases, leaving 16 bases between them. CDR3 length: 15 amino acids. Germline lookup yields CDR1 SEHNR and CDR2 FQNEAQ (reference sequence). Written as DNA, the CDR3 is TGTGCCAGCAGCCCCGGGATCGCGCTGGATGAAAAACTGTTTTTT. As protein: CASSPGIALDEKLFF.

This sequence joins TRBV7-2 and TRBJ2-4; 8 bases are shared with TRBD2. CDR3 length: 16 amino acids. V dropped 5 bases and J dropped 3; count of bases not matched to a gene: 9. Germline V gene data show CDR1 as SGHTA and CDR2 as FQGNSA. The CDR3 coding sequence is TGTGCCAGCAGCCCAGGCGGGGGGTGGGGCAAAAACATTCAGTACTTC. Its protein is CASSPGGGWGKNIQYF.

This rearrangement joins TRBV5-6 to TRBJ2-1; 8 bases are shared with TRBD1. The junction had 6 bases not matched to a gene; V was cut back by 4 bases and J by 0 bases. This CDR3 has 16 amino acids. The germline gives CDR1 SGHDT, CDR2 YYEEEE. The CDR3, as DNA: TGTGCCAGCAGCCGGGACAGGCTGAGCTCCTACAATGAGCAGTTCTTC. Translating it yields CASSRDRLSSYNEQFF.

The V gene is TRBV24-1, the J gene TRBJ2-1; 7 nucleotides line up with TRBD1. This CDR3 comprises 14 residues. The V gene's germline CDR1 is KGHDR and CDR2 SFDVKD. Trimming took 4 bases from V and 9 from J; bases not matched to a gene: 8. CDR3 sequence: CATSDPNEGAEQFF. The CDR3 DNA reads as TGTGCCACCAGTGACCCGAATGAGGGGGCTGAGCAGTTCTTC.

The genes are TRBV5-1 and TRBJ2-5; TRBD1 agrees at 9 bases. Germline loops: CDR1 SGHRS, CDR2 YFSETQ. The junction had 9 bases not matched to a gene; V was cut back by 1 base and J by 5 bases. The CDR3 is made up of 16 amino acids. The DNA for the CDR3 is TGCGCCAGCAGCTTGCCCGGGACAGGGTTTGGGGAGACCCAGTACTTC. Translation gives CASSLPGTGFGETQYF.

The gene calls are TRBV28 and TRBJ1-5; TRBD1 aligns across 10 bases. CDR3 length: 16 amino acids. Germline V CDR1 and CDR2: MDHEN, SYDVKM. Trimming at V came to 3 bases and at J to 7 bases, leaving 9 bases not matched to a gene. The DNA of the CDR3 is TGTGCCAGCAGTTTTATTGGTAGGACAGGGGGGCAGCCCCAGCATTTT. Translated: CASSFIGRTGGQPQHF.

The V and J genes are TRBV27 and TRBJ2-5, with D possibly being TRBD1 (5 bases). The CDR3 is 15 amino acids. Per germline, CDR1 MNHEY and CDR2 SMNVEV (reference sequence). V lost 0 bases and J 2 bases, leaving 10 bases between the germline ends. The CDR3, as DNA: TGTGCCAGCAGTTTATCTCCGACAGCGCAAGAGACCCAGTACTTC. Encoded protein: CASSLSPTAQETQYF.

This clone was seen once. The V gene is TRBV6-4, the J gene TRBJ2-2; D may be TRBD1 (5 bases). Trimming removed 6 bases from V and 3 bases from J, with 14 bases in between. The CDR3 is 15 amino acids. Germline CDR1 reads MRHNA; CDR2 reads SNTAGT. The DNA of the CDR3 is TGTGCCAGCAGCTTGCAGGGTTGGGACACCGGGGAGCTGTTTTTT. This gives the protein CASSLQGWDTGELFF.

The CDR3 DNA reads TGTGCCAGCAGCTCCGGGTTCCTTAGCAATCAGCCCCAGCATTTT. This codes for CASSSGFLSNQPQHF. The chain carries TRBV7-2 and TRBJ1-5; D is uncertain. The CDR3 runs 15 residues. Germline CDR1 reads SGHTA; CDR2 reads FQGNSA. Deletions cut 4 bases from V and 0 bases from J, with 10 bases between.

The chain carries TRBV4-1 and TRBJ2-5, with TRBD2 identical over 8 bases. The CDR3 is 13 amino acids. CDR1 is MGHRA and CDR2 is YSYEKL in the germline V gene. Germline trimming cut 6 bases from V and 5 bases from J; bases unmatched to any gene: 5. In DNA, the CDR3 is TGCGCCAGCAGTCAGGGACTAGTGGAGACCCAGTACTTC. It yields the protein CASSQGLVETQYF.

The CDR3 DNA sequence: TGTGCCAGCTCACCACCAGGGGGCAATCAGCCCCAGCATTTT. Amino acids: CASSPPGGNQPQHF. V is TRBV18 and J is TRBJ1-5, with D maybe TRBD1 (5 bases). V lost 0 bases and J lost 2, with 5 bases in between. The CDR3 has 14 residues. Germline values: CDR1 KGHSH, CDR2 LQKENI.

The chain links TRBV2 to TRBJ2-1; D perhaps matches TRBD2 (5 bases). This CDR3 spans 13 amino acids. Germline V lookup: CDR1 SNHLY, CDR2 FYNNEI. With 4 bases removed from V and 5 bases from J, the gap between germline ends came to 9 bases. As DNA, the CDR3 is TGTGCCAGCAGTGTTAGGGAGAACAATGAGCAGTTCTTC. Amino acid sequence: CASSVRENNEQFF.

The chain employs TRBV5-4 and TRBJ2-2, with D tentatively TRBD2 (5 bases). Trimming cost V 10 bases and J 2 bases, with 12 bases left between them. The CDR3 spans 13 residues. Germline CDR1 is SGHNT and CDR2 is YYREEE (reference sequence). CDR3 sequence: CAGTEGNTGELFF. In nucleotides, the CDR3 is TGTGCCGGCACCGAGGGTAACACCGGGGAGCTGTTTTTT. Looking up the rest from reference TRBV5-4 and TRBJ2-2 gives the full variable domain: ETGVTQSPTHLIKTRGQQVTLRCSSQSGHNTVSWYQQALGQGPQFIFQYYREEENGRGNFPPRFSGLQFPNYSSELNVNALELDDSALYLCAGTEGNTGELFFGEGSRLTVL.